These T cell receptor beta chains were read from a single sample in a study of PD-L1 blockade in urothelial cancer. The protocol was immunoSEQ multiplex PCR, while the TCRdb copy is restricted to in-frame clones and leaves out a portion. The sample carries roughly 50,000 clones, 60% to 80% recorded once. Sequenced material: PBMCs, taken around atezolizumab (anti-PD-L1) treatment. The receptors shown here come from a man between 65 and 85 years old with urothelial cancer. CDR3s include the opening cysteine and the closing phenylalanine or tryptophan. Each record gives: J gene, clone size, V gene, D gene, CDR3 protein, CDR3 DNA. D genes are given only for firm matches. Size values are once, few and many counts, or a class for expanded clones, and some rows have none.

TRBJ2-7,-,TRBV18,TRBD1,CASSPRQGSYEQYF,TGTGCCAGCTCACCCCGACAGGGGAGCTACGAGCAGTACTTC
TRBJ2-1,once,TRBV5-6,TRBD2,CASSLVTSGGMSYNEQFF,TGTGCCAGCAGCTTGGTGACTAGCGGGGGTATGTCCTACAATGAGCAGTTCTTC
TRBJ1-1,-,TRBV18,TRBD1,CASSPGGGQGTAEAFF,TGTGCCAGCTCACCCGGCGGTGGACAGGGGACCGCTGAAGCTTTCTTT
TRBJ2-2,few,TRBV5-4,-,CASSLQGTGELFF,TGTGCCAGCAGCTTGCAGGGAACCGGGGAGCTGTTTTTT
TRBJ1-3,-,TRBV13,-,CASSSDSNSGNTIYF,TGTGCCAGCAGCTCAGACAGTAACTCTGGAAACACCATATATTTT
TRBJ2-1,-,TRBV7-9,-,CASSVQAGATYNEQFF,TGTGCCAGCAGCGTCCAGGCAGGGGCTACCTACAATGAGCAGTTCTTC
TRBJ1-1,few,TRBV4-2,TRBD1,CASSQDGRTGVRNTEAFF,TGTGCCAGCAGCCAAGATGGGAGAACAGGGGTAAGGAACACTGAAGCTTTCTTT
TRBJ2-2,-,TRBV11-2,-,CASSLGGGIPGELFF,TGTGCCAGCAGCTTAGGGGGCGGGATCCCCGGGGAGCTGTTTTTT
TRBJ2-5,-,TRBV7-2,TRBD2,CASSLDSGVETQYF,TGTGCCAGCAGCTTAGACAGCGGGGTAGAGACCCAGTACTTC
TRBJ1-2,-,TRBV5-4,-,CASSLDAGRNGYTF,TGTGCCAGCAGCTTGGATGCAGGGCGGAATGGCTACACCTTC
TRBJ2-1,few,TRBV5-4,TRBD2,CASSPSPASGRFNEQFF,TGTGCCAGCAGCCCCTCGCCTGCTAGCGGGAGGTTCAATGAGCAGTTCTTC
TRBJ2-7,-,TRBV5-5,-,CASSRAGAWTYEQYF,TGTGCCAGCAGCCGAGCTGGAGCGTGGACCTACGAGCAGTACTTC
TRBJ2-3,-,TRBV14,-,CASSQRSGAFTDTQYF,TGTGCCAGCAGCCAAAGAAGCGGTGCCTTCACCGATACGCAGTATTTT
TRBJ1-2,few,TRBV30,TRBD1,CAWTPGQGGYTF,TGTGCCTGGACCCCCGGACAGGGCGGCTACACCTTC
TRBJ2-3,-,TRBV2,TRBD2,CASRTSGGGRDTQYF,TGTGCCAGCAGGACATCGGGGGGGGGAAGAGATACGCAGTATTTT
TRBJ2-1,-,TRBV27,TRBD2,CASSLGGLAGVHEQFF,TGTGCCAGCAGTTTAGGGGGACTAGCGGGAGTGCATGAGCAGTTCTTC
TRBJ1-2,few,TRBV7-9,-,CASSLQGGYTF,TGTGCCAGCAGCTTACAGGGCGGCTACACCTTC
TRBJ2-2,-,TRBV5-4,TRBD2,CASSLEGTSGYTGELFF,TGTGCCAGCAGCTTGGAAGGGACTAGCGGGTACACCGGGGAGCTGTTTTTT
TRBJ2-3,-,TRBV11-3,TRBD2,CASSLGTSGSIDTQYF,TGTGCCAGCAGCTTAGGAACTAGCGGGAGCATAGATACGCAGTATTTT
TRBJ1-1,few,TRBV30,-,CAWARDSFTEAFF,TGTGCCTGGGCCCGGGACTCTTTCACTGAAGCTTTCTTT
TRBJ1-4,-,TRBV4-1,TRBD1,CASRDDRGVDEKLFF,TGCGCCAGCAGGGATGACAGGGGGGTAGATGAAAAACTGTTTTTT
TRBJ1-5,-,TRBV7-9,-,CASSLEGDQPQHF,TGTGCCAGCAGCTTAGAGGGGGACCAGCCCCAGCATTTT
TRBJ1-5,-,TRBV5-4,-,CASSSPDQPQHF,TGTGCCAGCAGCTCTCCAGATCAGCCCCAGCATTTT
TRBJ1-4,-,TRBV4-2,-,CASSQDKLLGRNEKLFF,TGTGCCAGCAGCCAAGATAAGCTTCTGGGCCGCAATGAAAAACTGTTTTTT
TRBJ2-1,-,TRBV6-6,TRBD1,CASSYPGQSYNEQFF,TGTGCCAGCAGTTACCCGGGACAGTCCTACAATGAGCAGTTCTTC
TRBJ2-7,-,TRBV25-1,-,CASGASLEQYF,TGTGCCAGTGGAGCCTCTCTCGAGCAGTACTTC
TRBJ2-2,few,TRBV4-3,TRBD1,CASSQDSGGWTGELFF,TGCGCCAGCAGCCAAGACTCAGGGGGCTGGACCGGGGAGCTGTTTTTT
TRBJ1-6,-,TRBV6-6,-,CASSYSGGQHSPLHF,TGTGCCAGCAGTTACTCCGGGGGGCAGCATTCACCCCTCCACTTT
TRBJ2-4,-,TRBV19,-,CASIGRTALAKNIQYF,TGTGCCAGTATTGGAAGGACAGCCCTAGCCAAAAACATTCAGTACTTC
TRBJ2-6,-,TRBV21-1,-,CASWGAGCPGANVLTF,TGTGCCAGCTGGGGAGCCGGGTGCCCCGGGGCCAACGTCCTGACTTTC
TRBJ2-1,-,TRBV2,TRBD2,CARAVEGGEQFF,TGTGCCAGAGCGGTTGAGGGAGGGGAGCAGTTCTTC
TRBJ2-1,-,TRBV7-2,TRBD1,CASSLGQGALGEQFF,TGTGCCAGCAGTCTGGGACAGGGGGCTCTAGGTGAGCAGTTCTTC
TRBJ2-3,-,TRBV19,TRBD1,CASSIRTGGRVADTQYF,TGTGCCAGTAGTATTAGGACAGGGGGCAGGGTAGCAGATACGCAGTATTTT
TRBJ2-7,-,TRBV5-4,TRBD1,CASSLGTGASYEQYF,TGTGCCAGCAGCTTGGGGACAGGGGCCTCCTACGAGCAGTACTTC
TRBJ1-3,-,TRBV28,-,CASSPQGSGNTIYF,TGTGCCAGCAGTCCACAGGGTTCTGGAAACACCATATATTTT
TRBJ2-2,-,TRBV7-9,-,CASSFSTGAGELFF,TGTGCCAGCAGCTTTTCGACAGGAGCCGGGGAGCTGTTTTTT
TRBJ2-7,-,TRBV10-3,TRBD1,CAISRDRGSEQYF,TGTGCCATCAGCCGGGACAGGGGATCCGAGCAGTACTTC
TRBJ2-1,-,TRBV25-1,-,CASTGAHEQFF,TGTGCCAGTACAGGAGCCCATGAGCAGTTCTTC
TRBJ2-3,-,TRBV5-1,TRBD2,CASSFSGSPDTQYF,TGCGCCAGCAGCTTTAGCGGGAGCCCAGATACGCAGTATTTT
TRBJ2-3,-,TRBV5-6,-,CASSLAAGAPDTQYF,TGTGCCAGCAGCTTGGCTGCAGGTGCTCCAGATACGCAGTATTTT
TRBJ2-1,once,TRBV14,-,CASSQGLGAVDEQFF,TGTGCCAGCAGCCAAGGTTTGGGAGCCGTCGATGAGCAGTTCTTC
TRBJ1-2,-,TRBV7-9,-,CASSAQSGGYTF,TGTGCCAGCAGCGCACAGAGCGGTGGCTACACCTTC
TRBJ1-4,few,TRBV2,-,CASSGGYPNEKLFF,TGTGCCAGCAGTGGAGGGTATCCTAATGAAAAACTGTTTTTT
TRBJ1-4,-,TRBV5-4,-,CASSLRQEQPKLFF,TGTGCCAGCAGCTTAAGACAGGAGCAGCCAAAACTGTTTTTT
TRBJ1-2,-,TRBV4-3,TRBD1,CASSQADRGNYGYTF,TGCGCCAGCAGCCAAGCCGACAGGGGGAACTATGGCTACACCTTC
TRBJ2-5,-,TRBV5-1,TRBD2,CASSLALAAQETQYF,TGCGCCAGCAGCTTGGCGCTAGCGGCCCAAGAGACCCAGTACTTC
TRBJ2-7,-,TRBV30,-,CALGRTGEQYF,TGTGCCCTAGGGAGGACGGGTGAGCAGTACTTC
TRBJ1-1,few,TRBV6-5,-,CASSYSRYTEAFF,TGTGCCAGCAGTTACTCCAGGTACACTGAAGCTTTCTTT